This TCR beta chain came from a study of blood T cell repertoires in COVID-19 (dated by TCRdb to about 2020). Regarding the research as a whole: Samples covering the acute and convalescent phases of COVID-19 were provided by collaborators in the United States, Italy and Spain. The material from the prospective study consisted of cDNA or gDNA derived from T cells, B-cell-depleted T cells, or PBMCs. The dataset comprised deeply sampled blood TCRbeta repertoires from subjects exposed to, actively infected with, or recovered from COVID-19. The repertoires were released in a freely available public database meant as a resource for research on the immune response to SARS-CoV-2. The samples were drawn from two sources: the first 160 participants of the ongoing ImmuneRACE study, and fewer than 1,500 subjects contributed by 6 global collaborators. Nearly every sample came with metadata listing a de-identified subject ID, COVID-19 status, age in years and sex. Where HLA class I and class II types were available, the types were taken from metadata supplied by the sample provider, not from assay-based typing. On the study overall, not on this receptor specifically: The quantity of clinical and demographic metadata differed by source and by participant and was supplied without curation.

On this clone: Its recognized antigen is unknown. Base qualities were left out, and no much larger clone turns up one base away.

Whole blood was collected in K2EDTA tubes by collaborating institutions according to the institutions' own protocols. Collaborator samples were shipped for TCRbeta analysis as frozen whole blood, isolated PBMCs, or DNA extracted from either sample type. The immunoSEQ Assay, a bias-controlled multiplex PCR, was used to amplify TCRbeta CDR3 regions from genomic DNA. The source study handled its data this way. Nucleated cell counts per sample were estimated from amplification of reference gene primers within the assay. To quantify the absolute abundance of each unique TCRbeta CDR3 rearrangement, sequence reads were collapsed and filtered. Productive Simpson clonality was computed per sample as the square root of Simpson's diversity index over productive rearrangements. TCRdb retrieved this table from immuneACCESS and kept in-frame rearrangements only. Not all clones are present; in checked studies, unresolved V genes account for under half, and no reason is known for the remainder. The V and J calls and clone size come from that table; D and trimming were worked out from the DNA. This sample comprises approximately 330,000 clones, around nine tenths of them detected only once. The leading ten clones occupy about 3.9% of the sample.

The germline V gene sets CDR1 to SGHAT and CDR2 to FQNNGV. Measured from the cysteine to the phenylalanine, the CDR3 is 18 residues long. Only CDR3 DNA remains: 54 bases, in frame from the first base. Clipping removes 0 bases from V and 1 base from J, with 8 as the unmatched junction base count. This sequence was found in a woman aged 50 to 60 with active or convalescent COVID-19. Sequencing input: peripheral blood. The chain uses TRBV11-2 and TRBJ2-5; 10 bases in the middle match TRBD1. Here is the DNA: TGTGCCAGCAGCTTAGATCGATGGGACAGGGGATTCCAAGAGACCCAGTACTTC. It codes for CASSLDRWDRGFQETQYF.